This TCR beta chain was recorded in a study of Graves' ophthalmopathy and Graves' hyperthyroidism. Overall study findings and caveats: Most thyroid-expanded clonotypes exceeding 0.001 frequency were also found in blood.

Disease in donors with ophthalmopathy had moderate-to-severe activity, CAS ≥3, NOSPECS ≥4 and under 3 months' duration. Researchers turned away patients with other autoimmune diseases, uncontrolled infections, pregnancy or lactation. About 10 ml of fresh blood yielded the PBMCs by density gradient. The TCR beta CDR3 regions underwent amplification from RNA transcripts. Following a first-round RT-PCR that used HTBI primers, a second-round multiplex PCR was carried out. TCRdb called the multiplex PCR reads again in MiXCR, with one record for every CDR3 protein. Of around 400,000 distinct CDR3 sequences listed, around 17% are singletons. This clonotype has at least ten counts. Its cognate antigen is unknown. The CDR3 sequence is 13 residues long. Looked up from germline, CDR1 is SEHNR and CDR2 is FQNEAQ (reference sequence). The ends were cut back, 2 bases at V and 5 bases at J, with 9 bases in the middle.

This TCR derives from a woman aged 18-29 years with Graves' ophthalmopathy. Sequences were obtained from peripheral blood. The rearrangement joins TRBV7-9 to TRBJ2-5; no clear D. The CDR3 protein is CASSLRRLETQYF. In DNA, the CDR3 is TGTGCCAGCAGCTTAAGGCGGTTGGAGACCCAGTACTTC. The variable domain in full, completed from reference TRBV7-9 and TRBJ2-5, reads DTGVSQNPRHKITKRGQNVTFRCDPISEHNRLYWYRQTLGQGPEFLTYFQNEAQLEKSRLLSDRFSAERPKGSFSTLEIQRTEQGDSAMYLCASSLRRLETQYFGPGTRLLVL.